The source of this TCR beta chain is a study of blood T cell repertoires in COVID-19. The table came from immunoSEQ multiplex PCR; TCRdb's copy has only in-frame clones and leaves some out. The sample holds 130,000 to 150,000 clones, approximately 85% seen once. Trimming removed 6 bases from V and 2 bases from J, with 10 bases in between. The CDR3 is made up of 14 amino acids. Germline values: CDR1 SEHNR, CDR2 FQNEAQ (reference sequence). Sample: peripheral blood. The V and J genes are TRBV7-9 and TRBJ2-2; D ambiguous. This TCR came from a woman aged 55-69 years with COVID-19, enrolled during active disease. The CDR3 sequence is CASSSLVNTGELFF. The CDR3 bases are TGTGCCAGCAGTTCCCTCGTTAACACCGGGGAGCTGTTTTTT.